These 18 T cell receptor beta chains came from one sample sequenced in a study of cytomegalovirus exposure and HLA in healthy donors. PCR used 60 Vbeta primers and 13 Jbeta primers. Produced via immunoSEQ multiplex PCR; TCRdb's table is partial and in-frame only. The sample lists 55,000 to 70,000 clones; around 78% were seen once. The specimen was PBMCs. Every receptor here comes from a man younger than 35 in good health and CMV-seropositive.

V usage is TRBV2 and J usage is TRBJ1-5; unclear D gene. Germline V CDR1 and CDR2: SNHLY, FYNNEI. CDR3 length: 16 amino acids. V was clipped by 0 bases and J by 6 bases, with 15 bases between them. CDR3 sequence: CASSEAYYGAGQPQHF. The CDR3 bases are TGTGCCAGCAGTGAAGCGTACTACGGTGCGGGTCAGCCCCAGCATTTT. The complete variable domain, with remaining parts taken from reference TRBV2 and TRBJ1-5, reads EPEVTQTPSHQVTQMGQEVILRCVPISNHLYFYWYRQILGQKVEFLVSFYNNEISEKSEIFDDQFSVERPDGSNFTLKIRSTKLEDSAMYFCASSEAYYGAGQPQHFGDGTRLSIL.

The V call is TRBV29-1, the J call TRBJ1-1; D remains ambiguous. V was pared by 3 bases and J by 0 bases, with 8 bases between. CDR1 SQVTM and CDR2 ANQGSEA come from the germline V gene. CDR3 length equals 13 residues. The CDR3 loop is CSVETRMNTEAFF. The DNA of the CDR3 is TGCAGCGTTGAGACAAGGATGAACACTGAAGCTTTCTTT.

A note on this clone: Other DNA variants within this sample encode the same CDR3. The J gene is TRBJ2-5, the V gene TRBV14, with D tentatively TRBD1 (5 bases). This CDR3 region has 15 residues. Germline loops: CDR1 SGHDN, CDR2 FVKESK. V lost 0 bases, J lost 3 bases, and 11 bases lay in between. The CDR3 reads CASSQEVSREETQYF. CDR3 nucleotides: TGTGCCAGCAGCCAAGAGGTTAGCAGGGAAGAGACCCAGTACTTC.

This chain links TRBV29-1 with TRBJ1-1, with D unclear. Germline V gene lookup returns CDR1 SQVTM and CDR2 ANQGSEA. The CDR3 sequence is 11 residues long. The V end was cut by 5 bases, the J end by 1 base, with 5 bases between. The CDR3 protein is CSVRGNTEAFF. The CDR3 DNA sequence: TGCAGCGTTCGGGGGAACACTGAAGCTTTCTTT.

The J gene is TRBJ2-7, the V gene TRBV6-5, with 11 bases aligning to TRBD1. Unmatched junction bases numbered 3, after V lost 0 bases and J lost 2 bases. Per germline, CDR1 MNHEY and CDR2 SVGAGI. This CDR3 has 16 residues. CDR3 sequence: CASSYSRTGGTYEQYF. In DNA form, the CDR3 reads TGTGCCAGCAGTTACTCGAGGACAGGGGGCACCTACGAGCAGTACTTC.

This chain joins TRBV5-1 and TRBJ2-5; D remains unclear. The germline V and J ends were trimmed by 2 bases and 2 bases, with 7 bases remaining between them. There are 13 residues in the CDR3. Germline loops: CDR1 SGHRS, CDR2 YFSETQ. This chain's CDR3 is CASSLNLQETQYF. CDR3 coding DNA: TGCGCCAGCAGCTTAAACTTACAAGAGACCCAGTACTTC. The full variable domain, in which reference TRBV5-1 and TRBJ2-5 provide the parts outside the CDR3, is KAGVTQTPRYLIKTRGQQVTLSCSPISGHRSVSWYQQTPGQGLQFLFEYFSETQRNKGNFPGRFSGRQFSNSRSEMNVSTLELGDSALYLCASSLNLQETQYFGPGTRLLVL.

This chain connects TRBV4-1 to TRBJ2-3, with 9 bases that match TRBD2. This CDR3 contains 15 residues. J gave up 5 bases and V 8 bases, and 11 bases lay outside the gene matches. The germline CDR1 and CDR2 sequences are MGHRA and YSYEKL. The chain's CDR3 is CASSRTYSGRDTQYF. CDR3 bases: TGCGCCAGCTCCCGAACCTATAGCGGGAGAGATACGCAGTATTTT.

The chain uses TRBV30 and TRBJ1-2, with TRBD1 matching over 7 bases. The V segment lost 2 bases and the J segment 8 bases; nucleotides outside the gene matches: 8. The germline V gene has CDR1 GTSNPN and CDR2 SVGIG (reference sequence). The CDR3 length is 13 residues. The CDR3 sequence: CAWSLGQDRGYTF. CDR3 sequence (DNA): TGTGCCTGGAGTCTCGGACAGGATCGGGGCTACACCTTC.

Only a few counts were recorded for this clone. V gene TRBV4-1 combines with J gene TRBJ2-1, with D maybe TRBD1 (5 bases). The CDR3 totals 13 residues. Germline CDR1 reads MGHRA; CDR2 reads YSYEKL. V gave up 4 bases and J gave up 4 bases, with 8 bases separating them. The CDR3 loop is CASSPRQYNEQFF. CDR3 nucleotide sequence: TGCGCCAGCAGCCCCAGACAGTACAATGAGCAGTTCTTC.

The gene calls are TRBV30 and TRBJ2-7; 7 bases map to TRBD1. The V and J ends lost 2 bases and 5 bases, in that order; junction bases with no gene match: 9. The CDR3 sequence is 14 residues long. Germline V gene sequence: CDR1 GTSNPN, CDR2 SVGIG (reference sequence). In nucleotides, the CDR3 is TGTGCCTGGAGTCTCGACAGGGCGGTGGACGAGCAGTACTTC. This encodes CAWSLDRAVDEQYF. Based on the CDR3 plus reference TRBV30 and TRBJ2-7, the full variable domain is SQTIHQWPATLVQPVGSPLSLECTVEGTSNPNLYWYRQAAGRGLQLLFYSVGIGQISSEVPQNLSASRPQDRQFILSSKKLLLSDSGFYLCAWSLDRAVDEQYFGPGTRLTVT.

The chain couples TRBV30 to TRBJ2-7, with 12 nucleotides matching TRBD2. CDR3 length: 14 residues. V was pared by 2 bases and J by 5 bases, with 4 bases of the junction left unmatched. Germline lookup yields CDR1 GTSNPN and CDR2 SVGIG (reference sequence). Here the CDR3 DNA reads TGTGCCTGGAGTCGGACTAGCGGGGACCACGAGCAGTACTTC. Its protein is CAWSRTSGDHEQYF.

This clone was recorded a few times. The chain carries TRBV6-1 and TRBJ2-1, with 12 bases identical to TRBD1. Germline V gene sequence: CDR1 MNHNS, CDR2 SASEGT. This CDR3 region has 14 residues. V shed 5 bases, J shed 9 bases, and the junction held 5 bases outside the gene matches. The CDR3 protein is CASSPGQGAFEQFF. The CDR3 DNA reads TGTGCCAGCAGTCCGGGACAGGGGGCATTTGAGCAGTTCTTC.

CDR3 residues: CAWKGGGDTEAFF. Written as DNA, the CDR3 is TGTGCCTGGAAGGGTGGCGGGGACACTGAAGCTTTCTTT. The genes are TRBV30 and TRBJ1-1; the D is unclear. Germline V CDR1 and CDR2: GTSNPN, SVGIG (reference sequence). The CDR3 is made up of 13 amino acids. The germline V and J ends were trimmed by 4 bases and 3 bases, with 12 bases remaining between them.

This chain uses TRBV30 with TRBJ2-3, with D hard to call. The CDR3 extends over 13 amino acids. Germline V gene sequence: CDR1 GTSNPN, CDR2 SVGIG (reference sequence). V lost 0 bases to trimming and J lost 1 base, with 5 bases between them. Written as DNA, the CDR3 is TGTGCCTGGAGTGTCGGTGGCACAGATACGCAGTATTTT. Residues: CAWSVGGTDTQYF. Using reference TRBV30 and TRBJ2-3 for the parts outside the CDR3, the full variable domain is SQTIHQWPATLVQPVGSPLSLECTVEGTSNPNLYWYRQAAGRGLQLLFYSVGIGQISSEVPQNLSASRPQDRQFILSSKKLLLSDSGFYLCAWSVGGTDTQYFGPGTRLTVL.

V and J are TRBV30 and TRBJ2-7; 9 bases line up with TRBD2. Germline CDR1 is GTSNPN and CDR2 is SVGIG (reference sequence). J lost 1 base, V lost 4 bases, and 5 bases had no gene match. CDR3 length: 14 residues. Here the CDR3 DNA reads TGTGCCTGGATGGTAGCGGGGGATTCCTACGAGCAGTACTTC. It is translated as CAWMVAGDSYEQYF.

The genes are TRBV11-2 and TRBJ2-1, with 14 bases lining up with TRBD2. CDR1 and CDR2 (germline): SGHAT, FQNNGV. This CDR3 spans 16 amino acids. V lost 7 bases to trimming and J lost 3 bases; unmatched junction nucleotides: 5. CDR3 loop: CASTGLAGGNYNEQFF. The CDR3 region has the DNA TGTGCCAGCACCGGACTAGCGGGAGGCAACTACAATGAGCAGTTCTTC.

The chain employs TRBV9 and TRBJ1-1; 7 nucleotides line up with TRBD1. The junction had 6 bases not matched to a gene; V was cut back by 2 bases and J by 2 bases. Germline V CDR1 and CDR2: SGDLS, YYNGEE. The length of the CDR3 is 15 residues. The CDR3: CASSVDRAENTEAFF. CDR3 sequence (DNA): TGTGCCAGCAGCGTTGACAGGGCGGAAAACACTGAAGCTTTCTTT.

This clone was found a few times. V usage is TRBV5-4 and J usage is TRBJ1-2; D perhaps matches TRBD1 (5 bases). The CDR3 is made up of 14 amino acids. CDR1 is SGHNT, CDR2 YYREEE, per germline (reference sequence). Trimming pared 4 bases from V and 4 bases from J, leaving 14 bases between. The CDR3 sequence: CASSEDTLVYGYTF. The CDR3 coding sequence is TGTGCCAGCAGCGAGGACACCTTAGTCTATGGCTACACCTTC. Looking up the rest from reference TRBV5-4 and TRBJ1-2 gives the full variable domain: ETGVTQSPTHLIKTRGQQVTLRCSSQSGHNTVSWYQQALGQGPQFIFQYYREEENGRGNFPPRFSGLQFPNYSSELNVNALELDDSALYLCASSEDTLVYGYTFGSGTRLTVV.